This TCR beta chain comes out of a study of cytomegalovirus exposure and HLA in healthy donors. About the study: Within an early data release were 80 million to 90 million unique TCRs drawn from HLA-typed donors. Study results and caveats: Across donors, sequencing depth was assumed by presence/absence analyses to be roughly uniform. As was reported, the classifier diagnosed cytomegalovirus status with high specificity and sensitivity.

This clone was detected only once. The antigen remains undetermined. The CDR3 consists of 13 residues. CDR1 MDHEN and CDR2 SYDVKM come from the germline V gene. J lost 3 bases, V lost 6 bases, and 4 bases had no gene match. Vbeta (60) and Jbeta (13) primers were used in the PCR. Sequencing used immunoSEQ multiplex PCR; TCRdb keeps in-frame clones, though not all of them. The repertoire includes roughly 120,000 clones, more than 60% of them detected once, and more than 2% sits in the top ten. The material sequenced was PBMCs. The receptor was derived from a woman aged 40 to 50 in good health and CMV-seropositive. V gene TRBV28 combines with J gene TRBJ1-2; 7 bases match TRBD1. The CDR3 region has the DNA TGTGCCAGCAGACTGACAGGGCACTATGGCTACACCTTC. Protein: CASRLTGHYGYTF.